This TCR beta chain was identified during a study of cytomegalovirus exposure and HLA in healthy donors. On the study more broadly: An early data release held 75 million to 100 million unique TCRs from HLA-typed donors. Study-wide results and limits: What was likely a sequencing artifact was a cluster of highly shared sequence variants. Analysis was carried out at a later point, and it linked a missense DCLRE1C variant to TCR beta V- and J-gene trimming.

To note about this clone: The antigen is unknown.

Germline-derived CDR1 and CDR2 are MGHRA and YSYEKL. This CDR3 region has 14 residues. The V gene lost 4 bases and the J gene lost 1 base, with 9 bases spanning the gap. Use of 60 Vbeta and 13 Jbeta primers characterized the PCR. TCRdb's table, derived via immunoSEQ multiplex PCR, lists solely in-frame clones and lacks some. The sample carries fewer than 110,000 clones, around 83% recorded once. Material for sequencing was PBMCs. The TCR was taken from a young man in good health and CMV-seronegative. This sequence joins TRBV4-1 and TRBJ2-3; D possibly corresponds to TRBD1 (5 bases). The CDR3: CASSLTTGTDTQYF. DNA for the CDR3: TGCGCCAGCAGCCTGACGACAGGCACAGATACGCAGTATTTT.